Sequencing of this T cell receptor (beta chain) was carried out in a study of CD8+CD57+ T cells in acquired aplastic anemia. Turning to the study itself: Sorted CD4+ plus CD8+ cells gave DNA averaging about 3.2 ug. The study's findings and limits: Overlap between patients and controls comprised roughly 28 CD8+ CDR3 sequences.

Genomic DNA, serving as template, underwent TCR beta VDJ and CDR3 profiling. TCRdb analysed the reads with MiXCR anew, one entry per CDR3 protein. The sample has some 180,000 distinct CDR3 sequences, about half seen once. The V gene's germline CDR1 is LNHDA and CDR2 SQIVND (reference sequence). This CDR3 comprises 13 residues. V lost 4 bases to trimming and J lost 5 bases, with 10 bases between them. This clonotype was recorded a few times. Antigen unknown. CD8+CD57+ cell expansion, shown by flow cytometry, had occurred in the patients selected for sequencing. The patients, all of them, had severe acquired aplastic anemia.

V usage is TRBV19 and J usage is TRBJ2-3; the D is unclear. This TCR came from a human donor with aplastic anemia. Sample: sorted CD4+, CD8+, or CD8+CD57+ T cells (not recorded which) from PBMCs. CDR3 amino acids: CASSNRAEDTQYF. The CDR3 DNA follows: TGTGCCAGTAGTAACCGGGCCGAAGATACGCAGTATTTT.